The clone carrying this T cell receptor beta chain was counted many times. Graves' hyperthyroidism showing no ophthalmopathy progression within 18 months was considered stable. The study left out patients who had uncontrolled infection, other autoimmune disease, pregnancy or lactation. In making diagnoses, clinical symptoms, serum thyroxine and TRAb, thyroid ultrasound and orbital computed tomography were all used. PBMCs were obtained from 9 to 10 ml fresh peripheral blood. The data are from a study of T cells in Graves' hyperthyroidism and ophthalmopathy. It was RNA transcripts that yielded the amplified TCR beta CDR3 regions. An initial round of RT-PCR targeting the TCR CDR3 relied on the HTBI primer set. Via MiXCR, TCRdb re-called the multiplex PCR reads, giving one row per CDR3 protein. The data contain more than 550,000 distinct CDR3 sequences, approximately 15% of them singletons. This CDR3 spans 16 amino acids. Trimming removed 5 bases from V and 5 bases from J; junction bases left unmatched: 9. Germline V lookup: CDR1 SGHVS, CDR2 FNYEAQ.

The chain links TRBV7-6 to TRBJ2-7; 13 nucleotides line up with TRBD2. The TCR was taken from a man aged 45 to 65 with Graves' hyperthyroidism. Input material: blood. The CDR3 DNA reads TGTGCCAGCAGCATAGTACTAGCGGGAGGGCCCCACGAGCAGTACTTC. It encodes CASSIVLAGGPHEQYF.